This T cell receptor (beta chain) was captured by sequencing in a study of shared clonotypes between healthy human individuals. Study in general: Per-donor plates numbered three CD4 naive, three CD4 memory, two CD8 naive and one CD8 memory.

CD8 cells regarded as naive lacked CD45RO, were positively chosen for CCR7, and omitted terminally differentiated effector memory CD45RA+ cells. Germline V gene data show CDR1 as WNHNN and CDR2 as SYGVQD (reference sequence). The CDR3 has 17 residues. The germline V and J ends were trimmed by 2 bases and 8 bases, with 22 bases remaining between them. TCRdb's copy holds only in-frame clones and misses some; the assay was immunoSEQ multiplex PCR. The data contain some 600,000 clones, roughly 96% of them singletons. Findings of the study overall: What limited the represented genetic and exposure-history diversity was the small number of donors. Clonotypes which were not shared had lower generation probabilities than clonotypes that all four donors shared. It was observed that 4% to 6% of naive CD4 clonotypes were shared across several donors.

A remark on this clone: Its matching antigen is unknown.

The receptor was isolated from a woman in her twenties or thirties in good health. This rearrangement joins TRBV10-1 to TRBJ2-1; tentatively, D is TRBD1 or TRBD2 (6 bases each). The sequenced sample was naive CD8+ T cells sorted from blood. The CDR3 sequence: CASSERVGAGPADEQFF. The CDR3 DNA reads TGCGCCAGCAGTGAGAGAGTGGGGGCGGGACCCGCGGATGAGCAGTTCTTC.